The 32 T cell receptor beta chains below were found in one sample sequenced in a study of human T cells and chemical hapten exposure. TCRdb recomputed calls from the RACE reads with MiXCR, one row per CDR3 protein. This sample has 250,000 or so distinct CDR3 sequences, with around 7.7% found just once. Specified time point: pre-sensitization, week 0. The treatment: therapeutic diphenylcyclopropenone sensitization with weekly scalp DPC. The sample was whole blood, taken in connection with sensitization to the hapten diphenylcyclopropenone (DPC). All receptors derive from a man aged 18 to 29 with alopecia areata. Some clones in this sample may be carry-over from other donors' samples.

The CDR3: CAIAARLQEHEQYF. The CDR3 region has the DNA TGTGCCATCGCGGCCAGATTACAAGAGCACGAGCAGTACTTC. The chain employs TRBV10-3 and TRBJ2-7; D is undetermined. CDR1 and CDR2 (germline): ENHRY, SYGVKD. V lost 8 bases to trimming and J lost 5 bases, with 19 bases between them. The CDR3 spans 14 residues.

The rearrangement joins TRBV12-3 or TRBV12-4 to TRBJ2-7; maybe TRBD2 (5 bases). The CDR3 totals 15 residues. V lost 6 bases, J lost 1 base, and 16 bases lay in between. CDR3 sequence (DNA): TGTGCCAGCAGCTCCACTAGGAGTGGATCCTACGAGCAGTACGTC. The encoded protein is CASSSTRSGSYEQYV.

This clonotype was counted between two and nine times. The CDR3 coding sequence is TGTGCCAGCAGCTCCTCCTACAGGGGTGGCTATGGCTACACCTTC. It codes for CASSSSYRGGYGYTF. This rearrangement joins TRBV7-2 to TRBJ1-2; 7 bases line up with TRBD1. V gave up 4 bases and J gave up 4 bases; unmatched junction bases: 9. CDR3 length equals 15 residues. Germline CDR1 SGHTA, CDR2 FQGNSA.

This clonotype was found many times. The gene calls are TRBV7-2 and TRBJ1-6; tentatively, D is TRBD1 (5 bases). Germline CDR1 is SGHTA and CDR2 is FQGNSA. The germline V and J ends were trimmed by 5 bases and 9 bases, with 20 bases remaining between them. This CDR3 has 16 residues. DNA of the CDR3: TGTGCCAGCAGCCCTGACGCCGGGACGCTTGGTTCACCCCTCCACTTT. Protein sequence: CASSPDAGTLGSPLHF.

The chain recombines TRBV20-1 with TRBJ2-7; unclear D gene. Germline CDR1 DFQATT, CDR2 SNEGSKA (reference sequence). The CDR3 is 12 residues long. The V gene lost 3 bases and the J gene lost 4 bases, with 10 bases spanning the gap. The CDR3 loop reads CSARSRLYEQYF. The CDR3 DNA reads TGCAGTGCTAGGTCCAGGCTTTACGAGCAGTACTTC.

The genes are TRBV7-2 and TRBJ1-2, with 11 bases identical to TRBD1. This CDR3 contains 15 residues. CDR1 is SGHTA, CDR2 FQGNSA, per germline. The J segment lost 6 bases and the V segment lost 0 bases, leaving 3 bases of the junction unmatched. CDR3 in amino acids: CASSLADRGRNGYTF. The CDR3 coding sequence is TGTGCCAGCAGCTTAGCGGACAGGGGGCGGAATGGCTACACCTTC.

In its sample, this clonotype was seen many times. CDR3 sequence: CASSLSGEADTQYF. The CDR3 region has the DNA TGTGCCAGCAGCTTATCGGGGGAGGCAGATACGCAGTATTTT. The chain couples TRBV7-9 to TRBJ2-3; TRBD2 is a possible D gene (6 bases). Between the trimmed V and J ends, which lost 2 bases and 4 bases, there was a span of 10 bases. Per germline, CDR1 SEHNR and CDR2 FQNEAQ (reference sequence). CDR3 size: 14 residues.

There are a few counts of this clonotype. The V gene is TRBV20-1, the J gene TRBJ2-2; D unresolved. Germline CDR1 reads DFQATT; CDR2 reads SNEGSKA (reference sequence). V lost 4 bases and J lost 2, with 8 bases in between. The CDR3 is 13 residues long. Written as DNA, the CDR3 is TGCAGTGCTACCCAGGAAAACACCGGGGAGCTGTTTTTT. This codes for CSATQENTGELFF.

V usage is TRBV5-5 and J usage is TRBJ2-7; either TRBD1 or TRBD2 may fit D (5 bases each). Germline CDR1 reads SGHKS; CDR2 reads YYEKEE (reference sequence). The CDR3 sequence is 14 residues long. V was clipped by 6 bases and J by 2 bases, with 15 bases between them. CDR3 sequence (DNA): TGTGCCAGCACCCTGGGGGTGAAGGCCTACGAGCAGTACTTC. Translation gives CASTLGVKAYEQYF.

This clonotype was detected only a few times. V and J are TRBV3-1 and TRBJ1-2, with 10 positions matching TRBD1. J was trimmed by 8 bases and V by 5 bases; bases with no gene match: 11. This CDR3 is built from 15 residues. Per germline, CDR1 LGHDT and CDR2 YNNKEL (reference sequence). The CDR3 sequence: CASSTSDRGHHGYTF. CDR3 bases: TGTGCCAGCAGCACTAGCGACAGGGGGCATCACGGCTACACCTTC.

This clonotype has ten or more counts. This chain uses TRBV7-9 with TRBJ1-6; 12 bases line up with TRBD1. Germline trimming cut 6 bases from V and 10 bases from J; bases unmatched to any gene: 7. Looked up from germline, CDR1 is SEHNR and CDR2 is FQNEAQ (reference sequence). The CDR3 sequence is 15 residues long. The CDR3 nucleotides read TGTGCCAGCAGAGGGGGACAGGGGGCGAACTCACCCCTCCACTTT. Amino acid sequence: CASRGGQGANSPLHF. Using reference TRBV7-9 and TRBJ1-6 for the parts outside the CDR3, the full variable domain is DTGVSQNPRHKITKRGQNVTFRCDPISEHNRLYWYRQTLGQGPEFLTYFQNEAQLEKSRLLSDRFSAERPKGSFSTLEIQRTEQGDSAMYLCASRGGQGANSPLHFGNGTRLTVT.

This clonotype came up a few times. The chain recombines TRBV12-3 or TRBV12-4 with TRBJ2-5, with 7 bases identical to TRBD2. The CDR3 consists of 16 residues. V was pared by 1 base and J by 5 bases, with 10 bases of the junction left unmatched. The CDR3 reads CASSLERASGLETQYF. For the CDR3, the DNA is TGTGCCAGCAGTTTAGAGAGGGCTAGCGGACTGGAGACCCAGTACTTC.

V usage is TRBV20-1 and J usage is TRBJ2-5; D ambiguous. Germline assignment: CDR1 DFQATT and CDR2 SNEGSKA (reference sequence). The V end was cut by 1 base, the J end by 4 bases, with 10 bases between. This CDR3 has 13 amino acids. CDR3 sequence: CSARGTERETQYF. The CDR3 DNA sequence: TGCAGTGCTAGAGGGACGGAGAGAGAGACCCAGTACTTC.

This clonotype has ten or more counts. The V gene is TRBV20-1, the J gene TRBJ1-5; D gene unclear. The CDR3 extends over 15 amino acids. V gave up 0 bases and J gave up 7 bases, with 16 bases separating them. In germline, CDR1 is DFQATT, CDR2 SNEGSKA (reference sequence). CDR3 sequence: CSARDITRLGQPQHF. Here the CDR3 DNA reads TGCAGTGCTAGAGATATAACCAGGTTAGGGCAGCCCCAGCATTTT.

This clonotype was seen at least ten times. The chain carries TRBV6-5 and TRBJ1-6; 8 positions match TRBD1. Germline CDR1 is MNHEY and CDR2 is SVGAGI. CDR3 length equals 15 residues. The V segment lost 6 bases and the J segment 8 bases; nucleotides outside the gene matches: 9. The DNA for the CDR3 is TGTGCCAGCAGACCTGGGACAGGCGGGTATTCACCCCTCCACTTT. Translating it yields CASRPGTGGYSPLHF.

The genes are TRBV20-1 and TRBJ2-7, with a weak D call TRBD2 (5 bases). The germline V and J ends were trimmed by 1 base and 3 bases, with 13 bases remaining between them. From germline, CDR1 is DFQATT and CDR2 SNEGSKA (reference sequence). The CDR3 extends over 14 amino acids. This CDR3 reads CSARVARAGYEQYF. DNA for the CDR3: TGCAGTGCTAGAGTGGCAAGGGCGGGCTACGAGCAGTACTTC.

Many counts were recorded for this clonotype. This chain connects TRBV12-3 or TRBV12-4 to TRBJ1-2; D is perhaps TRBD1 (5 bases). Trimming pared 5 bases from V and 2 bases from J, leaving 9 bases between. The CDR3 spans 13 residues. The CDR3 reads CASSPQGNYGYTF. The CDR3, as DNA: TGTGCCAGCAGTCCCCAGGGCAACTATGGCTACACCTTC.

This clonotype has a handful of counts. The chain combines TRBV29-1 with TRBJ2-1, with a weak D call TRBD2 (5 bases). V lost 0 bases and J lost 9, with 12 bases in between. From germline, CDR1 is SQVTM and CDR2 ANQGSEA. The CDR3 totals 13 residues. The chain's CDR3 is CSVEETSRGEQFF. The DNA for the CDR3 is TGCAGCGTTGAAGAGACCTCACGGGGTGAGCAGTTCTTC.

The chain employs TRBV28 and TRBJ2-5, with 8 bases aligning to TRBD2. Germline CDR1 MDHEN, CDR2 SYDVKM. The CDR3 runs to 12 residues. V was pared by 10 bases and J by 5 bases, with 6 bases of the junction left unmatched. In DNA, the CDR3 is TGTGCCACCGGTAGCGGGGTTGAGACCCAGTACTTC. Translating it yields CATGSGVETQYF.

This clonotype was counted many times. The chain carries TRBV7-9 and TRBJ1-1; TRBD1 might be the D (5 bases). V was trimmed by 5 bases and J by 1 base, leaving 14 bases between them. Germline V gene sequence: CDR1 SEHNR, CDR2 FQNEAQ (reference sequence). The CDR3 loop spans 15 amino acids. The CDR3, as DNA: TGTGCCAGCAGCCCCCTCCCCCAGGGGAACACTGAAGCTTTCTTT. It codes for CASSPLPQGNTEAFF.

The V call is TRBV7-2, the J call TRBJ1-2; TRBD1 is a possible D gene (5 bases). Germline-derived CDR1 and CDR2 are SGHTA and FQGNSA. V dropped 1 base and J dropped 2 bases, with 14 bases sitting between them. The CDR3 spans 16 residues. The CDR3 is CASSLEGGRENYGYTF. CDR3 coding DNA: TGTGCCAGCAGCTTAGAGGGTGGCAGGGAGAACTATGGCTACACCTTC.

V is TRBV7-9 and J is TRBJ2-7, with D tentatively TRBD1 or TRBD2 (5 bases each). V lost 1 base to trimming and J lost 6 bases, with 16 bases between them. The CDR3 contains 15 residues. Germline V gene sequence: CDR1 SEHNR, CDR2 FQNEAQ (reference sequence). The CDR3, as DNA: TGTGCCAGCAGCTTAGATGGGGGTTCGAGTGTCGAGCAGTACGTC. Amino acids: CASSLDGGSSVEQYV.

This clonotype was found a few times. This chain links TRBV6-5 with TRBJ2-3; perhaps TRBD2 as D (5 bases). Germline V gene data show CDR1 as MNHEY and CDR2 as SVGAGI. V lost 0 bases and J 2 bases, leaving 12 bases between the germline ends. This CDR3 region has 16 residues. CDR3 amino acids: CASSYSGRLFTDTQYF. In DNA form, the CDR3 reads TGTGCCAGCAGTTACTCCGGTCGACTATTCACAGATACGCAGTATTTT.

The V and J genes are TRBV6-5 and TRBJ1-2; TRBD1 matches at 7 bases. With V trimmed by 5 bases and J by 2 bases, 8 bases remained unmatched. Per germline, CDR1 MNHEY and CDR2 SVGAGI. The CDR3 loop spans 15 amino acids. CDR3 protein: CASSDRRGGNYGYTF. The DNA for the CDR3 is TGTGCCAGCAGTGACCGGAGAGGGGGCAACTATGGCTACACCTTC.

At least ten counts were recorded for this clonotype. The chain combines TRBV11-2 with TRBJ2-3, with a tentative D call TRBD1 (6 bases). V was pared by 3 bases and J by 3 bases, with 16 bases between. The CDR3 is 16 amino acids. CDR1 and CDR2 (germline): SGHAT, FQNNGV. The CDR3 loop is CASSFSVGGGTDTQYF. The CDR3 DNA reads as TGTGCCAGCAGCTTCTCCGTAGGGGGTGGGACAGATACGCAGTATTTT.

The V gene is TRBV28, the J gene TRBJ2-2, with 10 bases lining up with TRBD1. V lost 5 bases and J lost 6; bases outside the gene matches: 9. Germline values: CDR1 MDHEN, CDR2 SYDVKM. This CDR3 is 16 amino acids long. The CDR3 reads CASSTTGQGSPGELFF. The CDR3 DNA sequence: TGTGCCAGCAGTACAACGGGACAGGGGAGCCCCGGGGAGCTGTTTTTT.

The gene calls are TRBV12-3 or TRBV12-4 and TRBJ2-5; the D is unclear. CDR3 length equals 14 residues. V was cut by 6 bases and J by 3 bases, with 14 bases left in between. The CDR3 DNA reads as TGTGCCAGCAGCACTTTGGAACGGAAAGAGACCCAGTACTTC. Translated, it gives CASSTLERKETQYF.

The genes are TRBV14 and TRBJ2-1; TRBD2 might be the D (5 bases). Trimming took off 1 base at V and 6 bases at J, with 10 bases between the two ends. Germline CDR1 is SGHDN and CDR2 is FVKESK. The CDR3 totals 14 residues. Here the CDR3 reads CASSQALEGNEQFF. CDR3 bases: TGTGCCAGCAGCCAAGCTCTTGAGGGCAATGAGCAGTTCTTC.

Only a few counts were recorded for this clonotype. The chain links TRBV12-3 or TRBV12-4 to TRBJ2-1, with D hard to call. Trimming pared 3 bases from V and 4 bases from J, leaving 7 bases between. The CDR3 runs 13 residues. This chain's CDR3 is CASSFQEYNEQFF. CDR3 DNA: TGTGCCAGCAGTTTTCAAGAGTACAATGAGCAGTTCTTC.

This clonotype was counted between two and nine times. This rearrangement joins TRBV5-4 to TRBJ2-2, with a tentative D call TRBD1 (6 bases). Germline V CDR1 and CDR2: SGHNT, YYREEE (reference sequence). The CDR3 loop spans 14 amino acids. With 4 bases removed from V and 4 bases from J, the gap between germline ends came to 11 bases. CDR3 protein: CASSVQGFTGELFF. In DNA, the CDR3 is TGTGCCAGCAGCGTTCAGGGGTTCACCGGGGAGCTGTTTTTT.

A few counts support this clonotype. This sequence joins TRBV5-1 and TRBJ2-5; TRBD1 is a possible D gene (6 bases). Between the trimmed V and J ends, which lost 7 bases and 4 bases, there was a span of 17 bases. The CDR3 has 14 residues. Germline V gene lookup returns CDR1 SGHRS and CDR2 YFSETQ. CDR3 DNA sequence: TGCGCCAGCTCGGACAGTTCTTCGACAGAGACCCAGTACTTC. It specifies CASSDSSSTETQYF.

The table lists this clonotype with a few counts. The V call is TRBV2, the J call TRBJ2-7, with D perhaps TRBD1 or TRBD2 (5 bases each). CDR3 size: 14 residues. From germline, CDR1 is SNHLY and CDR2 FYNNEI. V dropped 6 bases and J dropped 4 bases, with 16 bases sitting between them. The CDR3 bases are TGTGCCAGCAGAAAGCCGGGACGGAGTTACGAGCAGTACGTC. This sequence encodes CASRKPGRSYEQYV.